These T cell receptor beta chains were read from a single sample in a study of memory CD4+ T cells and cytomegalovirus serostatus. TCRdb's table, derived via immunoSEQ multiplex PCR, lists solely in-frame clones and lacks some. The repertoire holds 50,000 to 70,000 clones, with about 73% as singletons. Sequencing was performed on memory CD4+ T cells from blood. The source of these receptors is an adult in good health and CMV-seropositive. The CDR3 runs from the conserved cysteine through the conserved F or W. Each record gives: D gene, V gene, clone size, J gene, CDR3 DNA, CDR3 protein. D genes are given only for firm matches. Clone size is given for some rows only: seen once, a few or many times, or a class if the clone is expanded.

d_gene: TRBD2; v_gene: TRBV4-2; abundance: few; j_gene: TRBJ2-7; CDR3nt: TGTGCCAGCAGCCAAGAGTTGGGGCGGGAGAGGAGGTACGAGCAGTACTTC; CDR3aa: CASSQELGRERRYEQYF
d_gene: TRBD1; v_gene: TRBV27; abundance: .; j_gene: TRBJ1-2; CDR3nt: TGTGCCAGCAGCCTGGGACAGGGGGCGAATGGCTACACCTTC; CDR3aa: CASSLGQGANGYTF
d_gene: TRBD2; v_gene: TRBV4-2; abundance: .; j_gene: TRBJ2-7; CDR3nt: TGTGCCAGCAGCCAAGGACTAGCGGGAGCCTACGAGCAGTACTTC; CDR3aa: CASSQGLAGAYEQYF
d_gene: TRBD2; v_gene: TRBV7-9; abundance: few; j_gene: TRBJ2-1; CDR3nt: TGTGCCAGCAGTACTAACCCGGGACTAGCGGTCAATGAGCAGTTCTTC; CDR3aa: CASSTNPGLAVNEQFF
d_gene: .; v_gene: TRBV5-8; abundance: .; j_gene: TRBJ1-1; CDR3nt: TGTGCCAGCAGCTACAGGGTTAATCTCCGGAACACTGAAGCTTTCTTT; CDR3aa: CASSYRVNLRNTEAFF
d_gene: .; v_gene: TRBV4-1; abundance: .; j_gene: TRBJ2-2; CDR3nt: TGCGCCAGCAGCCAATACAGGGATGCCGGGGAGCTGTTTTTT; CDR3aa: CASSQYRDAGELFF
d_gene: .; v_gene: TRBV7-2; abundance: .; j_gene: TRBJ2-5; CDR3nt: TGTGCCAGCAGCCTCGGGACTCCGGGGGAGACCCAGTACTTC; CDR3aa: CASSLGTPGETQYF
d_gene: .; v_gene: TRBV29-1; abundance: .; j_gene: TRBJ1-2; CDR3nt: TGCAGCTTTACTTCCTTGGGAGGCTACACCTTC; CDR3aa: CSFTSLGGYTF
d_gene: .; v_gene: TRBV19; abundance: .; j_gene: TRBJ1-2; CDR3nt: TGTGCCAGCAGTTCCAACTATGGCTACACCTTC; CDR3aa: CASSSNYGYTF
d_gene: TRBD1; v_gene: TRBV5-1; abundance: .; j_gene: TRBJ2-3; CDR3nt: TGCGCCAGCAGCTTGGGAGGGACAGCCAGAGATACGCAGTATTTT; CDR3aa: CASSLGGTARDTQYF
d_gene: .; v_gene: TRBV7-2; abundance: once; j_gene: TRBJ2-1; CDR3nt: TGTGCCAGCAGCTTCCGGGACTCGGGCAATGAGCAGTTCTTC; CDR3aa: CASSFRDSGNEQFF
d_gene: TRBD2; v_gene: TRBV19; abundance: .; j_gene: TRBJ2-7; CDR3nt: TGTGCCAGTAGTATAGGACTAGCGGATATCGAGCAGTACTTC; CDR3aa: CASSIGLADIEQYF
d_gene: TRBD1; v_gene: TRBV14; abundance: once; j_gene: TRBJ1-2; CDR3nt: TGTGCCAGCAGCCCCAGAACCGATCTTCGGACAGGTGGCTACACCTTC; CDR3aa: CASSPRTDLRTGGYTF
d_gene: .; v_gene: TRBV28; abundance: .; j_gene: TRBJ1-1; CDR3nt: TGTGCCAGCAGTTTTCAGGGTTTTGAAGCTTTCTTT; CDR3aa: CASSFQGFEAFF
d_gene: .; v_gene: TRBV14; abundance: .; j_gene: TRBJ1-2; CDR3nt: TGTGCCAGCAGCCGAGGGTTAACATATGGCTACACCTTC; CDR3aa: CASSRGLTYGYTF
d_gene: .; v_gene: TRBV7-9; abundance: few; j_gene: TRBJ2-7; CDR3nt: TGTGCCAGCAGCTGGCCGAGATCCTACGAGCAGTACTTC; CDR3aa: CASSWPRSYEQYF
d_gene: .; v_gene: TRBV6-5; abundance: .; j_gene: TRBJ1-2; CDR3nt: TGTGCCAGCAGTTCGGATCAGTCCTATGGCTACACCTTC; CDR3aa: CASSSDQSYGYTF
d_gene: TRBD2; v_gene: TRBV7-9; abundance: few; j_gene: TRBJ2-1; CDR3nt: TGTGCCAGCAGCTTAGAGGGGTCTAGCGGGAGAACCCACAATGAGCAGTTCTTC; CDR3aa: CASSLEGSSGRTHNEQFF
d_gene: .; v_gene: TRBV10-1; abundance: .; j_gene: TRBJ2-5; CDR3nt: TGCGCCAGCAGCCAGGGGAACCCCGAGGGGACCCAGTACTTC; CDR3aa: CASSQGNPEGTQYF
d_gene: TRBD1; v_gene: TRBV2; abundance: .; j_gene: TRBJ1-2; CDR3nt: TGTGCCAGCAGCCTGACAGGGGCAGAGGGCTACACCTTC; CDR3aa: CASSLTGAEGYTF
d_gene: TRBD2; v_gene: TRBV19; abundance: .; j_gene: TRBJ2-3; CDR3nt: TGTGCCAGTAGTATAGCGGCGGGAGTGGTAGATACGCAGTATTTT; CDR3aa: CASSIAAGVVDTQYF
d_gene: .; v_gene: TRBV30; abundance: few; j_gene: TRBJ1-1; CDR3nt: TGTGCCTGGAGCGACCCCGTCTGGGGGAACACTGAAGCTTTCTTT; CDR3aa: CAWSDPVWGNTEAFF
d_gene: .; v_gene: TRBV11-2; abundance: few; j_gene: TRBJ2-3; CDR3nt: TGTGCCAGCAGCTTTAGCACAGATACGCAGTATTTT; CDR3aa: CASSFSTDTQYF
d_gene: .; v_gene: TRBV9; abundance: .; j_gene: TRBJ2-3; CDR3nt: TGTGCCAGCAGCGGCGGGACTCAAGATACGCAGTATTTT; CDR3aa: CASSGGTQDTQYF
d_gene: TRBD2; v_gene: TRBV2; abundance: .; j_gene: TRBJ2-5; CDR3nt: TGTGCCAGCAGTGGTAGCGGGAGGGGGGGGACCCAGTACTTC; CDR3aa: CASSGSGRGGTQYF
d_gene: .; v_gene: TRBV10-3; abundance: .; j_gene: TRBJ2-3; CDR3nt: TGTGCCATCTCCCAAGCCGCTAGCACAGATACGCAGTATTTT; CDR3aa: CAISQAASTDTQYF
d_gene: TRBD2; v_gene: TRBV2; abundance: .; j_gene: TRBJ2-5; CDR3nt: TGTGCCAGCAGTGTAACCCCAGGGAGGGGAGAGACCCAGTACTTC; CDR3aa: CASSVTPGRGETQYF
d_gene: .; v_gene: TRBV5-1; abundance: few; j_gene: TRBJ2-3; CDR3nt: TGCGCCAGCAGCTCTACCCCAGACCACACAGATACGCAGTATTTT; CDR3aa: CASSSTPDHTDTQYF
d_gene: TRBD1; v_gene: TRBV28; abundance: .; j_gene: TRBJ1-2; CDR3nt: TGTGCCAGTCAAACAGGGGTCGCCTATGGCTACACCTTC; CDR3aa: CASQTGVAYGYTF
d_gene: .; v_gene: TRBV9; abundance: .; j_gene: TRBJ1-2; CDR3nt: TGTGCCAGCAGCGTAGCTGGGGCTGGCTATGGCTACACCTTC; CDR3aa: CASSVAGAGYGYTF
d_gene: TRBD2; v_gene: TRBV7-2; abundance: .; j_gene: TRBJ2-3; CDR3nt: TGTGCCAGCAGCTCCTATAGCGGGAGGGCCGGAGATACGCAGTATTTT; CDR3aa: CASSSYSGRAGDTQYF
d_gene: .; v_gene: TRBV7-2; abundance: .; j_gene: TRBJ1-3; CDR3nt: TGTGCCAGCACCCCTGATCCCTCTGGAAACACCATATATTTT; CDR3aa: CASTPDPSGNTIYF
d_gene: TRBD1; v_gene: TRBV7-2; abundance: .; j_gene: TRBJ1-3; CDR3nt: TGTGCCAGCAGCTTGCGACAGGGTGGAAACACCATATATTTT; CDR3aa: CASSLRQGGNTIYF
d_gene: .; v_gene: TRBV28; abundance: .; j_gene: TRBJ1-3; CDR3nt: TGTGCCAGCAGCCCCGACTGGGGACGGGGTGGAAACACCATATATTTT; CDR3aa: CASSPDWGRGGNTIYF
d_gene: .; v_gene: TRBV15; abundance: .; j_gene: TRBJ1-5; CDR3nt: TGTGCCACCAGCAGAGCAGGGTCAGGTCAGCCCCAGCATTTT; CDR3aa: CATSRAGSGQPQHF
d_gene: .; v_gene: TRBV11-3; abundance: .; j_gene: TRBJ2-3; CDR3nt: TGTGCCAGCCGGGGCACAGATACGCAGTATTTT; CDR3aa: CASRGTDTQYF
d_gene: .; v_gene: TRBV29-1; abundance: few; j_gene: TRBJ2-4; CDR3nt: TGCAGCGTAGGGGAAGGCGGAGGCATTCAGTACTTC; CDR3aa: CSVGEGGGIQYF
d_gene: .; v_gene: TRBV10-2; abundance: .; j_gene: TRBJ1-1; CDR3nt: TGCGCCAGCAGTGGTGGGGTAGCTGAAGCTTTCTTT; CDR3aa: CASSGGVAEAFF
d_gene: .; v_gene: TRBV6-1; abundance: .; j_gene: TRBJ1-5; CDR3nt: TGTGCCAGCAGTGAGAGGTTAAGGGCGGTTAGCAATCAGCCCCAGCATTTT; CDR3aa: CASSERLRAVSNQPQHF
d_gene: TRBD2; v_gene: TRBV6-1; abundance: .; j_gene: TRBJ2-7; CDR3nt: TGTGCCAGCAGTGCTGGGACTAGCGGGGTTCGGGAGCAGTACTTC; CDR3aa: CASSAGTSGVREQYF
d_gene: .; v_gene: TRBV6-1; abundance: .; j_gene: TRBJ2-1; CDR3nt: TGTGCCAGCAGTGGGTCCCTCCCTCCCCTTGTTGAGCAGTTCTTC; CDR3aa: CASSGSLPPLVEQFF
d_gene: .; v_gene: TRBV6-5; abundance: .; j_gene: TRBJ2-1; CDR3nt: TGTGCCAGCGGGGAATGGGGGGAGCAGTTCTTC; CDR3aa: CASGEWGEQFF
d_gene: .; v_gene: TRBV7-9; abundance: few; j_gene: TRBJ1-2; CDR3nt: TGTGCCAGCAGCTTAGTTATGTATGGCTACACCTTC; CDR3aa: CASSLVMYGYTF
d_gene: TRBD2; v_gene: TRBV9; abundance: once; j_gene: TRBJ2-2; CDR3nt: TGTGCCAGCAGCTCCCAGGGACTAGCGGGAGGCGGCACCGGGGAGCTGTTTTTT; CDR3aa: CASSSQGLAGGGTGELFF
d_gene: .; v_gene: TRBV6-5; abundance: .; j_gene: TRBJ2-7; CDR3nt: TGTGCCAGCAGTTCCAGGGACCACGAGCAGTACTTC; CDR3aa: CASSSRDHEQYF
d_gene: TRBD1; v_gene: TRBV5-5; abundance: .; j_gene: TRBJ1-1; CDR3nt: TGTGCCAGCAGACGTACAGGGGGTGAGGCAGCTTTCTTT; CDR3aa: CASRRTGGEAAFF
d_gene: TRBD1; v_gene: TRBV9; abundance: .; j_gene: TRBJ1-4; CDR3nt: TGTGCCAGCAGCGCCCAGACAGGGGCTAGCGAAAAACTGTTTTTT; CDR3aa: CASSAQTGASEKLFF
d_gene: .; v_gene: TRBV7-9; abundance: .; j_gene: TRBJ2-7; CDR3nt: TGTGCCAGCAGCTTGACCTCTTCGGTCGCCTACGAGCAGTACTTC; CDR3aa: CASSLTSSVAYEQYF
d_gene: .; v_gene: TRBV5-1; abundance: .; j_gene: TRBJ1-2; CDR3nt: TGCGCCAGTTACGACCGGGCAGCTATGATCTATGGCTACACCTTC; CDR3aa: CASYDRAAMIYGYTF
d_gene: .; v_gene: TRBV4-2; abundance: few; j_gene: TRBJ1-2; CDR3nt: TGTGCCAGCAGCCAAGATCATGGCTACACCTTC; CDR3aa: CASSQDHGYTF
d_gene: TRBD2; v_gene: TRBV4-3; abundance: .; j_gene: TRBJ2-5; CDR3nt: TGCGCCAGCAGCCAAGACTCCCGGCTAGCGGGAGGGGAGGAGACCCAGTACTTC; CDR3aa: CASSQDSRLAGGEETQYF
d_gene: TRBD1; v_gene: TRBV30; abundance: .; j_gene: TRBJ1-5; CDR3nt: TGTGCCTGGAGTCAGGGGGGGTATCAGCCCCAGCATTTT; CDR3aa: CAWSQGGYQPQHF
d_gene: .; v_gene: TRBV7-9; abundance: .; j_gene: TRBJ2-1; CDR3nt: TGTGCCAGCAGCACACGCAATGAGCAGTTCTTC; CDR3aa: CASSTRNEQFF
d_gene: .; v_gene: TRBV19; abundance: few; j_gene: TRBJ2-1; CDR3nt: TGTGCCAGTAGTATCCAGGTCGGCTCCTACAATGAGCAGTTCTTC; CDR3aa: CASSIQVGSYNEQFF
d_gene: .; v_gene: TRBV28; abundance: once; j_gene: TRBJ2-1; CDR3nt: TGTGCCAGCACCCCGACGCCGTCCAACTATCCTAATGAGCAGTTCTTC; CDR3aa: CASTPTPSNYPNEQFF
d_gene: TRBD2; v_gene: TRBV30; abundance: .; j_gene: TRBJ2-7; CDR3nt: TGTGCCTGGAGGCTAGCGGGAGGGCCAAGTTACGAGCAGTACTTC; CDR3aa: CAWRLAGGPSYEQYF
d_gene: .; v_gene: TRBV5-4; abundance: .; j_gene: TRBJ2-5; CDR3nt: TGTGCCAGCAGCGAAATAGGGTTGCAAGAGACCCAGTACTTC; CDR3aa: CASSEIGLQETQYF
d_gene: .; v_gene: TRBV7-9; abundance: many; j_gene: TRBJ2-1; CDR3nt: TGTGCCAGCAGCCAGGGGCTAAGATACAATGAGCAGTTCTTC; CDR3aa: CASSQGLRYNEQFF